This TCR beta chain was obtained from a study of blood T cell repertoires in COVID-19 (dated by TCRdb to 2020 to 2022). Background for the entire study: Samples covering the acute and convalescent phases of COVID-19 were provided by collaborators in the United States, Italy and Spain. Where available, HLA class I and class II types were obtained from metadata supplied by the sample provider rather than from assay-based typing. The repertoires were released in a freely available public database meant as a resource for research on the immune response to SARS-CoV-2. The dataset comprised deeply sampled blood TCRbeta repertoires from subjects exposed to, actively infected with, or recovered from COVID-19. The prospective study material was composed of cDNA or gDNA derived from T cells, B-cell-depleted T cells, or PBMCs. Sample metadata almost always included a de-identified subject ID, COVID-19 status, age in years and sex. The samples were drawn from the first 160 participants of the ongoing ImmuneRACE study and from roughly 1,300 subjects provided by 6 global collaborators.

The collaborating institutions used their own protocols to collect whole blood in K2EDTA tubes. For TCRbeta analysis, collaborators shipped samples as frozen whole blood, isolated PBMCs, or DNA extracted from either of those sample types. Summary of the overall study and its limitations: How much clinical and demographic metadata was included differed by source and by participant, and the metadata was provided uncurated.

Sequences LGHNA (CDR1) and YNFKEQ (CDR2) are obtained from the germline V gene. V is clipped by 6 bases and J by 7 bases, and the sequence between their germline boundaries is 6 bases long. From its cysteine to its phenylalanine, the CDR3 spans 11 amino acids. Only the CDR3 region is kept as DNA, spanning 33 bases read in frame from base 1. TCRbeta CDR3 regions were amplified from genomic DNA using the immunoSEQ Assay, a bias-controlled multiplex PCR. On the authors' methods: The number of nucleated cells in each sample was estimated from the amplification of reference gene primers within the assay. Sequence reads were collapsed and filtered to measure the absolute abundance of every unique TCRbeta CDR3 rearrangement. Productive Simpson clonality was computed per sample as the square root of Simpson's diversity index over productive rearrangements. This immuneACCESS table, as held by TCRdb, lists in-frame sequences with V and J called but not all clones. Of the missing ones, under half trace to an unresolved V gene in checked studies; the others have no known cause. That table gives V, J and clone size, and the DNA gave D and trimming. The sample has some 62,000 clones on record, around 79% of them singletons. The ten largest clones add up to over 15% of the sample.

As to this clone: The antigen it recognizes is unknown. The record has no base qualities; no much larger clone is one base away.

The sequence was obtained from a man in his 60s with acute or convalescent COVID-19. The specimen was peripheral blood. This chain is built from TRBV4-2 and TRBJ2-2, with no reliable assignment of the D segment. The bases are TGTGCCAGCAGTCAGGTCGGGGAGCTGTTTTTT. It is translated as CASSQVGELFF.